Listed here are 19 T cell receptor beta chains from one sample, sequenced in a study of T cells after yellow fever vaccination. MiXCR, run by TCRdb on the 5' RACE reads, gives a single entry per CDR3 protein. The sample lists about 550,000 distinct CDR3 sequences, under 25% seen once, with 13% to 15% in the top ten. The sample in question was PBMCs, obtained 15 days after the yellow fever booster vaccination. Receptor source: a man aged 25 to 40 who received the YFV17D yellow fever vaccine.

The chain links TRBV6-1 to TRBJ1-1; tentatively, D is TRBD1 (5 bases). Trimming cost V 7 bases and J 5 bases, with 17 bases left between them. CDR3 size: 14 residues. The germline V gene encodes CDR1 MNHNS and CDR2 SASEGT. The CDR3 sequence is CASTIDITGTEAFF. The DNA of the CDR3 is TGTGCCAGCACTATCGACATAACAGGTACTGAAGCTTTCTTT.

This clonotype was observed a handful of times. This chain joins TRBV29-1 and TRBJ2-1; the D is unclear. Trimming took 4 bases from V and 6 from J, leaving 10 bases between them. Germline V gene data show CDR1 as SQVTM and CDR2 as ANQGSEA. The CDR3 extends over 12 amino acids. The DNA of the CDR3 is TGCAGCGTTGGGTCAACTCTCAATGAGCAGTTCTTC. Its translation: CSVGSTLNEQFF.

This clonotype showed up just once. This chain uses TRBV20-1 with TRBJ2-3, with a tentative D call TRBD1 (6 bases). Germline values: CDR1 DFQATT, CDR2 SNEGSKA (reference sequence). V was clipped by 5 bases and J by 0 bases, with 15 bases between them. This CDR3 comprises 15 residues. The CDR3 sequence is CSARRRGDSTDTQYF. CDR3 bases: TGCAGTGCTCGCCGCAGGGGCGATAGCACAGATACGCAGTATTTT.

The J gene is TRBJ2-7, the V gene TRBV12-3 or TRBV12-4, with D perhaps TRBD2 (5 bases). Trimming removed 6 bases from V and 6 bases from J, with 15 bases in between. The CDR3 sequence is 13 residues long. In DNA, the CDR3 is TGTGCCAGCAGCCGTAGGGAGAGAATCGAGCAGTACTTC. Its translation: CASSRRERIEQYF.

This clonotype came up many times. The chain links TRBV29-1 to TRBJ2-5; a weak D match, TRBD1 (6 bases). V gave up 4 bases and J gave up 4 bases, with 10 bases separating them. This CDR3 is 12 amino acids long. Germline CDR1 and CDR2: SQVTM and ANQGSEA. The CDR3 DNA sequence: TGCAGCGTTGTTCAGGGGATAGAGACCCAGTACTTC. It encodes CSVVQGIETQYF.

This clonotype was seen a few times. The V and J genes are TRBV6-2 or TRBV6-3 and TRBJ2-3; TRBD2 agrees at 11 bases. After removal of 5 bases from V and 7 bases from J, the junction contained 11 bases not matched to a gene. Germline values: CDR1 MNHEY, CDR2 SVGEGT. The CDR3 extends over 16 amino acids. CDR3 nucleotides: TGTGCCAGCAGTAACCCCGGGACTAGCGGTGGAAATACGCAGTATTTT. It encodes CASSNPGTSGGNTQYF.

CDR3 sequence: CASSFFVQETQYF. CDR3 bases: TGTGCCAGCAGCTTTTTTGTGCAAGAGACCCAGTACTTC. V is TRBV7-2 and J is TRBJ2-5; D call uncertain. This CDR3 has 13 residues. CDR1 is SGHTA and CDR2 is FQGNSA in the germline V gene. V lost 3 bases and J lost 2, with 7 bases in between.

The V gene is TRBV27, the J gene TRBJ2-2; the D is unclear. The germline V and J ends were trimmed by 0 bases and 4 bases, with 6 bases remaining between them. The CDR3 loop spans 14 amino acids. Germline V gene data show CDR1 as MNHEY and CDR2 as SMNVEV (reference sequence). CDR3 sequence (DNA): TGTGCCAGCAGTTTATCTACCCCCACCGGGGAGCTGTTTTTT. It yields the protein CASSLSTPTGELFF.

This clonotype has a handful of counts. This chain uses TRBV7-2 with TRBJ2-2; 10 bases are shared with TRBD2. Germline V gene data show CDR1 as SGHTA and CDR2 as FQGNSA. V was pared by 8 bases and J by 5 bases, with 8 bases of the junction left unmatched. The CDR3 spans 15 residues. The CDR3 DNA follows: TGTGCCAGCCGAAGACTAGCGGGCAGGACCGGGGAGCTGTTTTTT. This translates into CASRRLAGRTGELFF. Together with reference TRBV7-2 and TRBJ2-2, the CDR3 gives the full variable domain: GAGVSQSPSNKVTEKGKDVELRCDPISGHTALYWYRQSLGQGLEFLIYFQGNSAPDKSGLPSDRFSAERTGGSVSTLTIQRTQQEDSAVYLCASRRLAGRTGELFFGEGSRLTVL.

The chain combines TRBV9 with TRBJ2-3; TRBD2 agrees at 7 bases. The V segment lost 4 bases and the J segment 2 bases; nucleotides outside the gene matches: 7. Per germline, CDR1 SGDLS and CDR2 YYNGEE. This CDR3 contains 15 residues. The CDR3 here is CASSTGTTDTDTQYF. The CDR3 nucleotides read TGTGCCAGCAGCACCGGGACTACCGACACAGATACGCAGTATTTT.

This clonotype has more than one count but fewer than ten. The chain employs TRBV14 and TRBJ2-3, with 7 bases fitting TRBD2. Germline V gene sequence: CDR1 SGHDN, CDR2 FVKESK. The CDR3 length is 15 residues. V shed 4 bases and J 4 bases; nucleotides not matched to a gene: 8. CDR3 loop: CASSPHDGRPDTQYF. CDR3 sequence (DNA): TGTGCCAGCAGCCCGCATGACGGGAGGCCAGATACGCAGTATTTT.

A few counts support this clonotype. The gene calls are TRBV18 and TRBJ1-5; 8 bases are shared with TRBD1. This CDR3 spans 14 amino acids. The germline gives CDR1 KGHSH, CDR2 LQKENI. Trimming took 4 bases from V and 6 from J; bases not matched to a gene: 5. The chain's CDR3 is CASSQGQGGQPQHF. The CDR3 bases are TGTGCCAGCTCACAAGGACAGGGCGGTCAGCCCCAGCATTTT.

The chain uses TRBV25-1 and TRBJ1-6; 9 bases agree with TRBD1. This CDR3 region has 17 residues. Germline CDR1 is MGHDK and CDR2 is SYGVNS. V lost 4 bases and J lost 0; bases outside the gene matches: 4. Here the CDR3 reads CASSAGQGSSYNSPLHF. The CDR3 coding sequence is TGTGCCAGCAGTGCCGGACAGGGGAGCTCCTATAATTCACCCCTCCACTTT. The full variable domain, its missing parts supplied by reference TRBV25-1 and TRBJ1-6, is EADIYQTPRYLVIGTGKKITLECSQTMGHDKMYWYQQDPGMELHLIHYSYGVNSTEKGDLSSESTVSRIRTEHFPLTLESARPSHTSQYLCASSAGQGSSYNSPLHFGNGTRLTVT.

The sample holds a few counts of this clonotype. The genes are TRBV24-1 and TRBJ2-2, with a tentative D call TRBD1 (6 bases). The germline V and J ends were trimmed by 4 bases and 6 bases, with 14 bases remaining between them. The CDR3 runs 15 residues. Germline assignment: CDR1 KGHDR and CDR2 SFDVKD. CDR3 nucleotides: TGTGCCACCAGTGACCAGACAGGTATTGCCGGGGAGCTGTTTTTT. This translates into CATSDQTGIAGELFF.

This clonotype appeared a few times. The rearrangement links TRBV10-3 to TRBJ2-6; 7 positions agree with TRBD1. The CDR3 totals 17 residues. Germline CDR1 reads ENHRY; CDR2 reads SYGVKD. The V and J ends lost 5 bases and 3 bases, in that order; junction bases with no gene match: 10. The CDR3 loop reads CAISNSGGWNGANVLTF. The CDR3, as DNA: TGTGCCATCAGTAACTCAGGGGGTTGGAATGGGGCCAACGTCCTGACTTTC.

This clonotype was detected ten times or more. The chain has TRBV6-2 or TRBV6-3 and TRBJ2-7; 12 nucleotides line up with TRBD2. The CDR3 runs 14 residues. The J segment lost 2 bases and the V segment lost 6 bases, leaving 2 bases of the junction unmatched. Germline CDR1 and CDR2: MNHEY and SVGEGT. The CDR3 region has the DNA TGTGCCAGCAGGAGGACTAGCGGGACCTACGAGCAGTACTTC. Translated: CASRRTSGTYEQYF.

The genes are TRBV7-9 and TRBJ1-2; unclear D gene. The CDR3 runs to 13 residues. Germline-derived CDR1 and CDR2 are SEHNR and FQNEAQ (reference sequence). V was cut by 2 bases and J by 4 bases, with 8 bases left in between. The CDR3 reads CASSLPDSYGYTF. CDR3 sequence (DNA): TGTGCCAGCAGCTTACCGGACTCCTATGGCTACACCTTC.

This chain connects TRBV7-2 to TRBJ2-1, with D possibly matching TRBD2 (6 bases). Deletions cut 1 base from V and 10 bases from J, with 17 bases between. The CDR3 extends over 15 amino acids. In germline, CDR1 is SGHTA, CDR2 FQGNSA. This CDR3 reads CASSLGGVPRVEQFF. CDR3 nucleotides: TGTGCCAGCAGCTTAGGGGGGGTCCCACGAGTAGAGCAGTTCTTC.

There are a few counts of this clonotype. The V and J genes are TRBV20-1 and TRBJ2-2; 10 bases align to TRBD2. Germline loops: CDR1 DFQATT, CDR2 SNEGSKA (reference sequence). Germline trimming cut 5 bases from V and 6 bases from J; bases unmatched to any gene: 9. The CDR3 is made up of 15 amino acids. The CDR3 is CSAWLAGGLPGELFF. CDR3 bases: TGCAGTGCTTGGTTAGCGGGAGGTTTGCCCGGGGAGCTGTTTTTT.